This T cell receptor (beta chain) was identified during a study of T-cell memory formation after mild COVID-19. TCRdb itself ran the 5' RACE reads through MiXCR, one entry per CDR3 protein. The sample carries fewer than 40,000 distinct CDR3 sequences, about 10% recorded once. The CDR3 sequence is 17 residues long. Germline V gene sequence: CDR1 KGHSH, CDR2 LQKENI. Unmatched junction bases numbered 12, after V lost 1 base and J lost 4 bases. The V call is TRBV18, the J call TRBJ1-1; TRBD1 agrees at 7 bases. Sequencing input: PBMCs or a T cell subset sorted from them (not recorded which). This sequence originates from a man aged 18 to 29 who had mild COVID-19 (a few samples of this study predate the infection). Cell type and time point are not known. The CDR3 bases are TGTGCCAGCTCACCACGAATAGAACAGGGGTCAAGCACTGAAGCTTTCTTT. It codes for CASSPRIEQGSSTEAFF.